The 26 T cell receptor beta chains below were found in one sample sequenced in a study of blood T cells in healthy people across ages (dated by TCRdb to between 2014 and 2016). Library creation used 5' RACE. TCRdb names Illumina HiSeq 2500 as the instrument used. A second PCR of about 6 to 12 cycles was run with a J-beta primer mix and a sample-barcoded 5' primer. TCRdb handled the public reads itself, with Q25 trimming in fastp and clone calling in MiXCR, and kept productive beta chains. Identical CDR3 protein sequences are pooled into one entry, listed with their most common genes and DNA. The sample table shows about 1,000,000 distinct CDR3 sequences, and roughly 45% are seen once. 18% of the sample comes from the top ten. The sample taken for sequencing was blood. These TCRs come from a woman between 55 and 75 years old in good health.

This clonotype was counted only a few times. CDR3 in amino acids: CAISEGPGPSYEQYF. The CDR3 coding sequence is TGTGCCATCAGTGAAGGTCCGGGGCCCTCCTACGAGCAGTACTTC. The rearrangement uses TRBV10-3 and TRBJ2-7, with D possibly called TRBD1 or TRBD2 (5 bases each). CDR1 and CDR2 (germline): ENHRY, SYGVKD. CDR3 length equals 15 residues. With 3 bases removed from V and 0 bases from J, the gap between germline ends came to 12 bases.

This clonotype was observed a few times. The chain couples TRBV2 to TRBJ1-1; D gene ambiguous. Germline V gives CDR1 SNHLY, CDR2 FYNNEI. There are 14 residues in the CDR3. With 6 bases removed from V and 0 bases from J, the gap between germline ends came to 11 bases. The CDR3 region has the DNA TGTGCCAGCAGGGAAACTGAAGTGAACACTGAAGCTTTCTTT. Amino acids: CASRETEVNTEAFF.

CDR3 sequence (DNA): TGTGCCAGCAGCTCGACTAGGGACAGGGGAGGTGAGCAGTACTTC. Protein sequence: CASSSTRDRGGEQYF. The V and J genes are TRBV3-1 and TRBJ2-7; TRBD1 aligns across 10 bases. Germline assignment: CDR1 LGHDT and CDR2 YNNKEL (reference sequence). The CDR3 extends over 15 amino acids. Trimming took 5 bases from V and 7 from J; bases not matched to a gene: 11.

Only a few counts were recorded for this clonotype. This sequence joins TRBV3-1 and TRBJ2-7; the D gene could be TRBD1 or TRBD2 (6 bases each). The CDR3 is made up of 14 amino acids. Germline CDR1 is LGHDT and CDR2 is YNNKEL (reference sequence). V was trimmed by 3 bases and J by 2 bases, leaving 11 bases between them. DNA for the CDR3: TGTGCCAGCAGCCACGGGGGCGCAGCCTACGAGCAGTACTTC. Its protein is CASSHGGAAYEQYF.

The genes are TRBV11-3 and TRBJ2-4, with no clear D. CDR1 SGHNT and CDR2 YENEEA come from the germline V gene. The CDR3 runs 13 residues. The V and J ends lost 5 bases and 3 bases respectively, with 8 bases between them. The CDR3 coding sequence is TGTGCCAGCAGCGGGGTAGTCAAAAACATTCAGTACTTC. This gives the protein CASSGVVKNIQYF.

The chain has TRBV6-5 and TRBJ2-5, with TRBD2 matching over 8 bases. The CDR3 runs to 18 residues. Germline V gene data show CDR1 as MNHEY and CDR2 as SVGAGI. V shed 0 bases and J 0 bases; nucleotides not matched to a gene: 9. The CDR3 DNA reads TGTGCCAGCAGTTACTCGATTAAGCCGGGGGGGGACCAAGAGACCCAGTACTTC. This gives the protein CASSYSIKPGGDQETQYF.

Only a few counts were recorded for this clonotype. The rearrangement joins TRBV29-1 to TRBJ2-1; TRBD1 might be the D (5 bases). This CDR3 is 13 amino acids long. The germline V gene encodes CDR1 SQVTM and CDR2 ANQGSEA. The germline V and J ends were trimmed by 2 bases and 7 bases, with 12 bases remaining between them. The CDR3 sequence: CSVEKFSGNEQFF. The CDR3 DNA is TGCAGCGTTGAAAAATTCTCAGGGAATGAGCAGTTCTTC.

The rearrangement uses TRBV12-3 or TRBV12-4 and TRBJ2-5; 8 bases fit TRBD2. The V gene end was trimmed by 6 bases and the J gene end by 11 bases; junction bases not matched to a gene: 8. This CDR3 comprises 12 residues. Here the CDR3 DNA reads TGTGCCAGCAGCCCTAATAGCGGGGAGCAGTACTTC. This encodes CASSPNSGEQYF.

There are a few counts of this clonotype. J is TRBJ2-7 and V is TRBV11-2; D may be TRBD1 or TRBD2 (5 bases each). This CDR3 spans 17 amino acids. V was pared by 5 bases and J by 0 bases, with 20 bases between. Germline CDR1 SGHAT, CDR2 FQNNGV. CDR3 in DNA: TGTGCCAGCAGCCCGGTGGGACGGGTGTTAAGCTCCTACGAGCAGTACTTC. It codes for CASSPVGRVLSSYEQYF. Full variable domain (missing parts from reference TRBV11-2 and TRBJ2-7): EAGVAQSPRYKIIEKRQSVAFWCNPISGHATLYWYQQILGQGPKLLIQFQNNGVVDDSQLPKDRFSAERLKGVDSTLKIQPAKLEDSAVYLCASSPVGRVLSSYEQYFGPGTRLTVT.

This chain joins TRBV9 and TRBJ2-5, with TRBD2 identical over 8 bases. The end of the DNA fits TRBJ2-7 better, so the J call may be wrong. This CDR3 contains 14 residues. CDR1 SGDLS and CDR2 YYNGEE come from the germline V gene. The CDR3 DNA sequence: TGTGCCAGCAGCGTTAGCGGGAACGTCTTCGAGCAGTACTTC. It specifies CASSVSGNVFEQYF.

In the case of this clonotype: Germline is not matched at one junction end, which may reflect a read error. The J gene is TRBJ1-2, the V gene TRBV9; D gene uncertain. The CDR3 extends over 12 amino acids. The V gene's germline CDR1 is SGDLS and CDR2 YYNGEE. CDR3 sequence reads: CASSVVGNGYTF. CDR3 bases: TGTGCCAGTAGCGTAGTAGGGAATGGCTACACCTTC.

V is TRBV3-1 and J is TRBJ1-2; 7 bases are a match to TRBD1. Losses at the gene ends were 2 bases for V and 8 bases for J; bases not matched to a gene: 8. The CDR3 totals 14 residues. Germline CDR1 reads LGHDT; CDR2 reads YNNKEL (reference sequence). DNA for the CDR3: TGTGCCAGCAGCCAATCGCACAGGGGTTCCGGCTACACCTTC. Its protein is CASSQSHRGSGYTF. The variable domain in full, with the rest retrieved from reference TRBV3-1 and TRBJ1-2, is DTAVSQTPKYLVTQMGNDKSIKCEQNLGHDTMYWYKQDSKKFLKIMFSYNNKELIINETVPNRFSPKSPDKAHLNLHINSLELGDSAVYFCASSQSHRGSGYTFGSGTRLTVV.

This clonotype has more than one count but fewer than ten. The V and J genes are TRBV5-1 and TRBJ2-7; tentative D call: TRBD2 (6 bases). CDR3 length: 14 amino acids. V was cut by 0 bases and J by 2 bases, with 9 bases left in between. Looked up from germline, CDR1 is SGHRS and CDR2 is YFSETQ. The DNA of the CDR3 is TGCGCCAGCAGCTTGGTGGGACTCGCCTACGAGCAGTACTTC. Its protein product is CASSLVGLAYEQYF.

This clonotype has just a few counts. This rearrangement joins TRBV20-1 to TRBJ1-5; a weak D match, TRBD1 (6 bases). Trimming removed 5 bases at V and 5 bases at J, with 10 bases between. CDR3 length: 12 residues. Germline V gene data show CDR1 as DFQATT and CDR2 as SNEGSKA (reference sequence). The CDR3 loop is CSAQGRDQPQHF. The CDR3, as DNA: TGCAGTGCTCAGGGGAGGGATCAGCCCCAGCATTTT.

The chain links TRBV25-1 to TRBJ2-7, with D hard to call. Germline CDR1 MGHDK, CDR2 SYGVNS. Trimming took off 4 bases at V and 7 bases at J, with 17 bases between the two ends. The CDR3 is 14 residues long. The CDR3, as DNA: TGTGCCAGCAGTGGTGCTAGTGGCCACAATGAGCAGTACTTC. As protein: CASSGASGHNEQYF.

The rearrangement joins TRBV5-5 to TRBJ1-2, with D perhaps TRBD1 (5 bases). The CDR3 totals 12 residues. V dropped 4 bases and J dropped 4 bases, with 8 bases sitting between them. The V gene's germline CDR1 is SGHKS and CDR2 YYEKEE (reference sequence). The CDR3 nucleotides read TGTGCCAGCAGCCCAGGGACCTATGGCTACACCTTC. Its protein product is CASSPGTYGYTF. Full variable domain (missing parts from reference TRBV5-5 and TRBJ1-2): DAGVTQSPTHLIKTRGQQVTLRCSPISGHKSVSWYQQVLGQGPQFIFQYYEKEERGRGNFPDRFSARQFPNYSSELNVNALLLGDSALYLCASSPGTYGYTFGSGTRLTVV.

This clonotype was picked up a small number of times. The V call is TRBV20-1, the J call TRBJ2-3, with 11 bases identical to TRBD2. The trim removed 3 bases at V and 6 bases at J, leaving 5 bases unmatched. The length of the CDR3 is 14 residues. Germline V gene sequence: CDR1 DFQATT, CDR2 SNEGSKA (reference sequence). The CDR3 loop reads CSASKLAGADTQYF. The CDR3 DNA reads as TGCAGTGCTAGTAAACTAGCGGGAGCCGATACGCAGTATTTT.

This clonotype was observed a handful of times. V and J are TRBV12-3 or TRBV12-4 and TRBJ2-3; perhaps TRBD2 as D (5 bases). Trimming cost V 2 bases and J 3 bases, with 12 bases left between them. CDR3 length equals 15 residues. DNA for the CDR3: TGTGCCAGCAGTTTATCCCCACTAGGGACAGATACGCAGTATTTT. It codes for CASSLSPLGTDTQYF.

The chain employs TRBV6-6 and TRBJ2-4, with TRBD1 matching 9 bases. Losses at the gene ends were 4 bases for V and 0 bases for J; bases not matched to a gene: 4. This CDR3 region has 16 residues. Looked up from germline, CDR1 is MNHNY and CDR2 is SVGAGI (reference sequence). The CDR3 nucleotides read TGTGCCAGCAGTTTGGGGACAGGGCTAGCCAAAAACATTCAGTACTTC. Translation: CASSLGTGLAKNIQYF.

Here the CDR3 DNA reads TGTGCCAGCAGTTTAGTCAGGGGGGTTCAGCCCCAGCATTTT. Residues: CASSLVRGVQPQHF. The rearrangement joins TRBV12-3 or TRBV12-4 to TRBJ1-5; 7 bases are a match to TRBD1. The CDR3 sequence is 14 residues long. The ends lost 1 base at V and 6 bases at J; junction bases unmatched: 3.

This chain joins TRBV29-1 and TRBJ1-1; a weak D match, TRBD1 (5 bases). The CDR3 sequence is 12 residues long. Trimming removed 3 bases from V and 1 base from J, with 6 bases in between. CDR1 is SQVTM, CDR2 ANQGSEA, per germline. The CDR3 DNA follows: TGCAGCGTTGATACAGGGAACACTGAAGCTTTCTTT. This codes for CSVDTGNTEAFF.

The chain carries TRBV27 and TRBJ2-3; D is unresolved. The CDR3 is 14 amino acids. Germline V CDR1 and CDR2: MNHEY, SMNVEV (reference sequence). Deletions cut 3 bases from V and 3 bases from J, with 10 bases between. In DNA form, the CDR3 reads TGTGCCAGCAGTTTTCACAGAAGTACAGATACGCAGTATTTT. The encoded protein is CASSFHRSTDTQYF.

This chain connects TRBV6-2 or TRBV6-3 to TRBJ2-1, with TRBD2 matching over 10 bases. V shed 3 bases and J 4 bases; nucleotides not matched to a gene: 0. The V gene's germline CDR1 is MNHEY and CDR2 SVGEGT. The length of the CDR3 is 14 residues. Here the CDR3 reads CASSYSGRYNEQFF. CDR3 bases: TGTGCCAGCAGTTATAGCGGGAGGTACAATGAGCAGTTCTTC.

The V gene is TRBV20-1, the J gene TRBJ2-7; 8 bases map to TRBD2. V trimming: 5 bases; J trimming: 2 bases; junction bases outside the gene matches: 5. CDR1 and CDR2 from the germline V gene are DFQATT and SNEGSKA (reference sequence). CDR3 length equals 13 residues. CDR3 nucleotides: TGCAGTGCTGGTAGCGGGGTCACCTACGAGCAGTACTTC. Its translation: CSAGSGVTYEQYF.

This chain uses TRBV7-3 with TRBJ1-1, with TRBD1 as a possible D gene (6 bases). V was cut by 5 bases and J by 8 bases, with 15 bases left in between. CDR3 length: 13 residues. In germline, CDR1 is SGHTA, CDR2 FQGTGA. CDR3 in amino acids: CASSTQGATEAFF. In DNA, the CDR3 is TGTGCCAGCAGCACACAGGGAGCTACAGAAGCTTTCTTT.

The chain couples TRBV3-1 to TRBJ2-1; TRBD2 aligns across 10 bases. The V segment lost 2 bases and the J segment 3 bases; nucleotides outside the gene matches: 1. From germline, CDR1 is LGHDT and CDR2 YNNKEL (reference sequence). There are 15 residues in the CDR3. The CDR3 nucleotides read TGTGCCAGCAGCCAAACTAGCGGGAACTACAATGAGCAGTTCTTC. Translated: CASSQTSGNYNEQFF.